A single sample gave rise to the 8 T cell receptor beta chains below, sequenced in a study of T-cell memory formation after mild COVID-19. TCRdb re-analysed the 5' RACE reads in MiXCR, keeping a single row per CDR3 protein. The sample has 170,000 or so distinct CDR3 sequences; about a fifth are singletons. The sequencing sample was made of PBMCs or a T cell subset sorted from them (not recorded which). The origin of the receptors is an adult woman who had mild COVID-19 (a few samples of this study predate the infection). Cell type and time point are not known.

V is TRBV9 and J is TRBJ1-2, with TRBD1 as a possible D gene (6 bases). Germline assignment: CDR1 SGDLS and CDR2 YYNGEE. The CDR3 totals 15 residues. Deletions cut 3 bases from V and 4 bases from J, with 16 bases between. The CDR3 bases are TGTGCCAGCAGCGCGCAACAGGGATACCGCTATGGCTACACCTTC. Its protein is CASSAQQGYRYGYTF.

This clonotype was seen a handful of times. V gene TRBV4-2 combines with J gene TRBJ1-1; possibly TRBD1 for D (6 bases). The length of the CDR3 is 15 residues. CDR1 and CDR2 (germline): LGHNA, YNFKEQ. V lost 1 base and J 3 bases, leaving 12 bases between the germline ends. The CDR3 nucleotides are TGTGCCAGCAGCCAAGTTGATAAGGGGGACACTGAAGCTTTCTTT. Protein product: CASSQVDKGDTEAFF.

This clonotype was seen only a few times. CDR3 nucleotide sequence: TGCGCCAGCAGCGGAACAGGTTTACTAGCTTTCTTT. Its protein is CASSGTGLLAFF. The J gene is TRBJ1-1, the V gene TRBV5-1; possibly TRBD1 for D (5 bases). The CDR3 consists of 12 residues. Trimming stripped 4 bases from V and 10 bases from J, with 14 bases between. Germline CDR1 is SGHRS and CDR2 is YFSETQ.

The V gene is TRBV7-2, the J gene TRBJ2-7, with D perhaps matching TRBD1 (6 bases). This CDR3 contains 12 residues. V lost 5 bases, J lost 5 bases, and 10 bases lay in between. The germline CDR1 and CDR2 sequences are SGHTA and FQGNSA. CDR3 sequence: CASSPQGDEQYF. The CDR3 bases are TGTGCCAGCAGCCCACAGGGAGACGAGCAGTACTTC.

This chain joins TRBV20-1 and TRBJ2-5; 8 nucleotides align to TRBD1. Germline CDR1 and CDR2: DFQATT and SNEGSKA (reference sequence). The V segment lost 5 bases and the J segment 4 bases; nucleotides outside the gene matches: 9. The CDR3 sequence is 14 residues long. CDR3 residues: CSAHHRGTAETQYF. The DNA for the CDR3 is TGCAGTGCTCACCACAGGGGGACGGCAGAGACCCAGTACTTC.

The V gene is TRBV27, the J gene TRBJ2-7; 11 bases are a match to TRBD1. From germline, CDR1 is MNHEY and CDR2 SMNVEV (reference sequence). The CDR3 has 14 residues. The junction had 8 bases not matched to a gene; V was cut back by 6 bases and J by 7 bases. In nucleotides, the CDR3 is TGTGCCAGCAGGCCAGGACAGGGGGCGATTGAGCAGTACTTC. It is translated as CASRPGQGAIEQYF.

The CDR3 sequence: CASSDGQGNSPLHF. As DNA, the CDR3 is TGTGCCAGCTCAGATGGACAGGGGAATTCACCCCTCCACTTT. The J gene is TRBJ1-6, the V gene TRBV18; 9 bases are a match to TRBD1. Germline V gives CDR1 KGHSH, CDR2 LQKENI. CDR3 size: 14 residues. V lost 5 bases to trimming and J lost 7 bases; unmatched junction nucleotides: 3. The whole variable domain, remainder taken from reference TRBV18 and TRBJ1-6, is NAGVMQNPRHLVRRRGQEARLRCSPMKGHSHVYWYRQLPEEGLKFMVYLQKENIIDESGMPKERFSAEFPKEGPSILRIQQVVRGDSAAYFCASSDGQGNSPLHFGNGTRLTVT.

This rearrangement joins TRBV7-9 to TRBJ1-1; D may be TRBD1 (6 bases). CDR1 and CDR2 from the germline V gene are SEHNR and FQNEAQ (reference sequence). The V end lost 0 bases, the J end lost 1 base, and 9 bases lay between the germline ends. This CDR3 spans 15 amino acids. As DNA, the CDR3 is TGTGCCAGCAGCTTAGCGTTGGGACAGAACACTGAAGCTTTCTTT. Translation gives CASSLALGQNTEAFF.